This TCR beta chain was recovered during a study of T cell repertoires in cytomegalovirus infection. About this clonotype: As yet, its antigen is unknown.

TCRdb re-derived calls from the reads in MiXCR, one entry per CDR3 protein. The sample shows around 430,000 distinct CDR3 sequences, about 44% of them seen only once. The sample in question was cultured PBMCs, obtained from culture after CMV antigen stimulation. The clonotype originates from a human donor in good health (CMV status not recorded). Some clones in this sample may be carry-over from other donors' samples.

The CDR3 nucleotides read TGTGCCAGCAGCTTAGGTATTTGGAGGGGAGAGGGCGGCTACACCTTC. This translates into CASSLGIWRGEGGYTF. The chain links TRBV13 to TRBJ1-2; D perhaps matches TRBD1 (5 bases). This CDR3 contains 16 residues. CDR1 and CDR2 from the germline V gene are PRHDT and FYEKMQ (reference sequence). V was clipped by 0 bases and J by 8 bases, with 19 bases between them.